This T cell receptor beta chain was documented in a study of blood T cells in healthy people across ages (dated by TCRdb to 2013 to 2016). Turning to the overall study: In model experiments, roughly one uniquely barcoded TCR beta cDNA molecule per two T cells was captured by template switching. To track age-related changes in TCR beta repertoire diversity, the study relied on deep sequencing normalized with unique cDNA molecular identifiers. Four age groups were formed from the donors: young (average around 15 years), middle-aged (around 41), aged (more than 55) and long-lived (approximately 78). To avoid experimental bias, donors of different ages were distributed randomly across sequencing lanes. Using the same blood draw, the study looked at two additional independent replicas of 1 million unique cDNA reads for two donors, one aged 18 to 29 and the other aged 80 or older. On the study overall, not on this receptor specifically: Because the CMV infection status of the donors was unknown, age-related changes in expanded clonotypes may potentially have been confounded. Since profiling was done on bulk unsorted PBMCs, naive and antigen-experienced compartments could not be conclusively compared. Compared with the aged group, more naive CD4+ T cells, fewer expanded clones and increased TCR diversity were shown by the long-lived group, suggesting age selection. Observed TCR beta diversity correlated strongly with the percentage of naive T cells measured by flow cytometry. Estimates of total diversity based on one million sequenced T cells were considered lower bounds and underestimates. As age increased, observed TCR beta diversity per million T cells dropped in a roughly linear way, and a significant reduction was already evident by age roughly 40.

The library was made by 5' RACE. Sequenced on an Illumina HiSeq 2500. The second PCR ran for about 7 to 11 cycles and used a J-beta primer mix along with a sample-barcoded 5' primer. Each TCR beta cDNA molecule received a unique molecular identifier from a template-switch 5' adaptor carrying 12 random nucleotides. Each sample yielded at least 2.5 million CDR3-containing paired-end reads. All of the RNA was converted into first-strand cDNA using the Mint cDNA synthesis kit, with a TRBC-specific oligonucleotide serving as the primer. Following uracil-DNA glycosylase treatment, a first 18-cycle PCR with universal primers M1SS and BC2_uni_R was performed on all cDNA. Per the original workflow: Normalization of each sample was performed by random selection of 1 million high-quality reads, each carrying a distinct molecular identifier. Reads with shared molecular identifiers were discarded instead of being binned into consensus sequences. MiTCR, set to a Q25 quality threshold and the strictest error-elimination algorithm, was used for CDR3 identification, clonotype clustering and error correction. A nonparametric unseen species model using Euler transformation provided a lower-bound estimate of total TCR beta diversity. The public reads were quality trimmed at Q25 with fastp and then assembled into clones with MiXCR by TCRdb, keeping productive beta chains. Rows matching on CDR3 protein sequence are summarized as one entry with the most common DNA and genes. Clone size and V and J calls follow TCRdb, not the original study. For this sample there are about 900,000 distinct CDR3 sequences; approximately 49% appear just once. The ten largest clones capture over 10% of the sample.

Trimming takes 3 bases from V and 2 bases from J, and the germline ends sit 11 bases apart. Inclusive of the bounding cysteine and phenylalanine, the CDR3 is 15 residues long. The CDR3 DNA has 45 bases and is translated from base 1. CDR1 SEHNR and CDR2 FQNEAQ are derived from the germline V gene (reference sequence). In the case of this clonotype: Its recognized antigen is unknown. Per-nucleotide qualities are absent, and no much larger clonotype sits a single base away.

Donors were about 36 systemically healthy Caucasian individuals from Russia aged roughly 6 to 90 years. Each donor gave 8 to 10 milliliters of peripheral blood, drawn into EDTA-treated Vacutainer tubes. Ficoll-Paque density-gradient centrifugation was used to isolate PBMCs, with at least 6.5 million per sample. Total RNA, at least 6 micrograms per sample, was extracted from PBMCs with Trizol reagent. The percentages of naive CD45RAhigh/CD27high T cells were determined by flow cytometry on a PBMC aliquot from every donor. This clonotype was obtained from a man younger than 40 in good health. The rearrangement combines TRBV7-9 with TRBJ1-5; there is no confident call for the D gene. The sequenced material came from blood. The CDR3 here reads CASSFGGMGNQPQHF. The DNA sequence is TGTGCCAGCAGCTTTGGAGGTATGGGCAATCAGCCCCAGCATTTT.